Listed below are T cell receptor beta chains from one sample, sequenced in a study of cytomegalovirus exposure and HLA in healthy donors. Some clones are missing from TCRdb's copy, which holds only in-frame ones; the method was immunoSEQ multiplex PCR. The table shows about 110,000 clones, with approximately 70% occurring only once. The specimen sequenced was PBMCs. The receptors originated from a man in his forties in good health and CMV-seronegative. The CDR3 runs from the conserved cysteine through the conserved F or W. Each record gives: clone size, J gene, V gene, D gene, CDR3 protein, CDR3 DNA. D genes are given only for firm matches. Clone size is shown for a subset of rows, as once, few, many or a class of expanded clone.

clone size: .; J gene: TRBJ1-5; V gene: TRBV7-9; D gene: .; CDR3 protein: CASSLTGKNQPQHF; CDR3 DNA: TGTGCCAGCAGTCTCACAGGGAAAAATCAGCCCCAGCATTTT
clone size: .; J gene: TRBJ2-7; V gene: TRBV7-2; D gene: .; CDR3 protein: CASSVQDTYYEQYF; CDR3 DNA: TGTGCCAGCAGCGTACAGGACACGTACTACGAGCAGTACTTC
clone size: .; J gene: TRBJ2-5; V gene: TRBV7-8; D gene: .; CDR3 protein: CASSLGRRGPQETQYF; CDR3 DNA: TGTGCCAGCAGCTTAGGGCGGAGGGGACCTCAAGAGACCCAGTACTTC
clone size: .; J gene: TRBJ1-1; V gene: TRBV5-1; D gene: .; CDR3 protein: CSRALLGHQNTEAFF; CDR3 DNA: TGCTCCAGGGCCCTATTGGGACATCAGAACACTGAAGCTTTCTTT
clone size: few; J gene: TRBJ2-1; V gene: TRBV27; D gene: TRBD2; CDR3 protein: CASSLSSSGGAGEQFF; CDR3 DNA: TGTGCCAGCAGTTTATCCTCTAGCGGGGGGGCCGGTGAGCAGTTCTTC
clone size: few; J gene: TRBJ1-2; V gene: TRBV18; D gene: TRBD1; CDR3 protein: CASSPRQSPGGYGYTF; CDR3 DNA: TGTGCCAGCTCACCCAGACAGTCCCCAGGGGGCTATGGCTACACCTTC
clone size: .; J gene: TRBJ2-5; V gene: TRBV5-6; D gene: TRBD1; CDR3 protein: CASSLAGTGYQETQYF; CDR3 DNA: TGTGCCAGCAGCTTGGCCGGGACAGGGTACCAAGAGACCCAGTACTTC
clone size: .; J gene: TRBJ2-3; V gene: TRBV4-3; D gene: TRBD2; CDR3 protein: CASSQGLAGTDTQYF; CDR3 DNA: TGCGCCAGCAGCCAAGGGCTAGCGGGGACAGATACGCAGTATTTT
clone size: few; J gene: TRBJ1-6; V gene: TRBV5-6; D gene: .; CDR3 protein: CASSFWAIVGSPLHF; CDR3 DNA: TGTGCCAGCAGCTTCTGGGCCATCGTAGGTTCACCCCTCCACTTT
clone size: .; J gene: TRBJ1-5; V gene: TRBV6-5; D gene: .; CDR3 protein: CASSSRYSNQPQHF; CDR3 DNA: TGTGCCAGCAGTTCCAGATATAGCAATCAGCCCCAGCATTTT
clone size: .; J gene: TRBJ2-3; V gene: TRBV29-1; D gene: .; CDR3 protein: CSGRRGGTDTQYF; CDR3 DNA: TGCAGCGGACGTAGGGGCGGCACAGATACGCAGTATTTT
clone size: .; J gene: TRBJ2-4; V gene: TRBV7-6; D gene: .; CDR3 protein: CASSLGGGALAKNIQYF; CDR3 DNA: TGTGCCAGCAGCTTAGGGGGCGGCGCACTAGCCAAAAACATTCAGTACTTC
clone size: .; J gene: TRBJ2-7; V gene: TRBV19; D gene: .; CDR3 protein: CASSPQQGPYEQYF; CDR3 DNA: TGTGCCAGTAGTCCCCAACAGGGACCCTACGAGCAGTACTTC
clone size: .; J gene: TRBJ2-7; V gene: TRBV6-5; D gene: .; CDR3 protein: CASSYDGGYYEQYF; CDR3 DNA: TGTGCCAGCAGTTACGACGGAGGGTACTACGAGCAGTACTTC
clone size: .; J gene: TRBJ1-2; V gene: TRBV9; D gene: TRBD1; CDR3 protein: CASTPWTVGQGSPGYTF; CDR3 DNA: TGTGCCAGTACACCATGGACTGTTGGACAGGGATCGCCTGGCTACACCTTC
clone size: .; J gene: TRBJ2-2; V gene: TRBV29-1; D gene: TRBD1; CDR3 protein: CSVGDRGSTGELFF; CDR3 DNA: TGCAGCGTTGGGGACAGGGGATCCACCGGGGAGCTGTTTTTT
clone size: .; J gene: TRBJ1-1; V gene: TRBV11-2; D gene: .; CDR3 protein: CASSSYGGRGDTEAFF; CDR3 DNA: TGTGCCAGCAGCTCCTATGGGGGCAGGGGAGACACTGAAGCTTTCTTT
clone size: few; J gene: TRBJ1-6; V gene: TRBV14; D gene: .; CDR3 protein: CASRGIGSPLHF; CDR3 DNA: TGTGCCAGCCGGGGAATCGGTTCACCCCTCCACTTT
clone size: .; J gene: TRBJ2-4; V gene: TRBV4-1; D gene: .; CDR3 protein: CASSQTSGNIQYF; CDR3 DNA: TGCGCCAGCAGCCAAACGTCGGGTAACATTCAGTACTTC
clone size: .; J gene: TRBJ2-6; V gene: TRBV19; D gene: TRBD1; CDR3 protein: CASSIAGTGTRDLTF; CDR3 DNA: TGTGCCAGTAGTATAGCCGGGACAGGGACCCGGGACCTGACTTTC
clone size: .; J gene: TRBJ2-3; V gene: TRBV30; D gene: TRBD1; CDR3 protein: CAWSRTGGSTDTQYF; CDR3 DNA: TGTGCCTGGAGTAGGACAGGGGGGAGCACAGATACGCAGTATTTT
clone size: .; J gene: TRBJ1-5; V gene: TRBV28; D gene: TRBD1; CDR3 protein: CASSSKLGQGAGGRNQPQHF; CDR3 DNA: TGTGCCAGCAGTTCGAAGTTGGGACAGGGGGCGGGAGGGCGCAATCAGCCCCAGCATTTT
clone size: few; J gene: TRBJ2-7; V gene: TRBV19; D gene: TRBD1; CDR3 protein: CASSSPGQKTYEQYF; CDR3 DNA: TGTGCCAGTAGCTCACCGGGACAGAAGACCTACGAGCAGTACTTC
clone size: .; J gene: TRBJ1-4; V gene: TRBV28; D gene: .; CDR3 protein: CASSQAPATNEKLFF; CDR3 DNA: TGTGCCAGCAGCCAGGCCCCGGCAACTAATGAAAAACTGTTTTTT
clone size: few; J gene: TRBJ2-3; V gene: TRBV11-2; D gene: .; CDR3 protein: CASSSLGPTDTQYF; CDR3 DNA: TGTGCCAGCAGCTCACTAGGGCCAACAGATACGCAGTATTTT
clone size: .; J gene: TRBJ2-7; V gene: TRBV6-6; D gene: .; CDR3 protein: CASSYSIVTYEQYF; CDR3 DNA: TGTGCCAGCAGTTACTCCATAGTCACCTACGAGCAGTACTTC
clone size: few; J gene: TRBJ1-1; V gene: TRBV19; D gene: .; CDR3 protein: CASSLPSGGTEAFF; CDR3 DNA: TGTGCCAGTAGTCTCCCGTCCGGGGGCACTGAAGCTTTCTTT
clone size: .; J gene: TRBJ1-1; V gene: TRBV7-2; D gene: TRBD1; CDR3 protein: CASRARRQGDIGNTEAFF; CDR3 DNA: TGTGCCAGCAGGGCGAGAAGGCAGGGGGACATCGGGAACACTGAAGCTTTCTTT
clone size: .; J gene: TRBJ2-3; V gene: TRBV2; D gene: TRBD1; CDR3 protein: CASSGDSVAKDTQYF; CDR3 DNA: TGTGCCAGCAGTGGGGACAGTGTGGCAAAAGATACGCAGTATTTT
clone size: .; J gene: TRBJ1-1; V gene: TRBV29-1; D gene: TRBD1; CDR3 protein: CSVCIQGARTEAFF; CDR3 DNA: TGCAGCGTCTGCATACAGGGGGCGAGGACTGAAGCTTTCTTT
clone size: .; J gene: TRBJ1-4; V gene: TRBV4-1; D gene: .; CDR3 protein: CASSQDTEEKLFF; CDR3 DNA: TGCGCCAGCAGCCAAGATACCGAGGAAAAACTGTTTTTT
clone size: once; J gene: TRBJ1-1; V gene: TRBV28; D gene: TRBD1; CDR3 protein: CASTIMGQRTEAFF; CDR3 DNA: TGTGCCAGCACCATTATGGGACAGCGCACTGAAGCTTTCTTT
clone size: few; J gene: TRBJ1-6; V gene: TRBV14; D gene: .; CDR3 protein: CASSRDSYNSPLHF; CDR3 DNA: TGTGCCAGCAGTCGAGACAGTTATAATTCACCCCTCCACTTT
clone size: .; J gene: TRBJ1-5; V gene: TRBV28; D gene: .; CDR3 protein: CASSRHGSGIRYSNQPQHF; CDR3 DNA: TGTGCCAGCAGCCGGCACGGCTCCGGGATCCGCTATAGCAATCAGCCCCAGCATTTT
clone size: few; J gene: TRBJ2-7; V gene: TRBV9; D gene: .; CDR3 protein: CASSIYGGYEQYF; CDR3 DNA: TGTGCCAGCAGCATTTACGGAGGGTACGAGCAGTACTTC
clone size: few; J gene: TRBJ1-2; V gene: TRBV7-2; D gene: .; CDR3 protein: CASSLALRENVNYGYTF; CDR3 DNA: TGTGCCAGCAGCTTAGCATTGCGCGAGAATGTTAACTATGGCTACACCTTC
clone size: few; J gene: TRBJ1-5; V gene: TRBV30; D gene: .; CDR3 protein: CAWSDHWTVRYSNQPQHF; CDR3 DNA: TGTGCCTGGAGCGACCATTGGACAGTGAGGTATAGCAATCAGCCCCAGCATTTT
clone size: .; J gene: TRBJ1-2; V gene: TRBV4-1; D gene: .; CDR3 protein: CASSRGNGYTF; CDR3 DNA: TGCGCCAGCAGCCGAGGGAACGGCTACACCTTC
clone size: once; J gene: TRBJ2-7; V gene: TRBV11-3; D gene: TRBD1; CDR3 protein: CATRQGRESSYEQYF; CDR3 DNA: TGTGCCACCAGACAGGGCAGGGAAAGCTCCTACGAGCAGTACTTC
clone size: .; J gene: TRBJ2-2; V gene: TRBV10-3; D gene: .; CDR3 protein: CAISDGGGGELFF; CDR3 DNA: TGTGCCATCAGTGACGGAGGCGGCGGGGAGCTGTTTTTT
clone size: .; J gene: TRBJ2-1; V gene: TRBV19; D gene: TRBD2; CDR3 protein: CASSIFLTSDGEQFF; CDR3 DNA: TGTGCCAGTAGTATTTTCTTGACTAGCGATGGTGAGCAGTTCTTC
clone size: few; J gene: TRBJ2-3; V gene: TRBV4-2; D gene: TRBD2; CDR3 protein: CASSQESAGGPDTQYF; CDR3 DNA: TGTGCCAGCAGCCAAGAATCAGCGGGGGGACCAGATACGCAGTATTTT
clone size: .; J gene: TRBJ1-4; V gene: TRBV5-6; D gene: TRBD1; CDR3 protein: CASSLGGTGGIGLFF; CDR3 DNA: TGTGCCAGCAGCTTGGGGGGGACAGGGGGCATTGGACTGTTTTTT
clone size: .; J gene: TRBJ1-4; V gene: TRBV5-4; D gene: .; CDR3 protein: CASSAGGATKNEKLFF; CDR3 DNA: TGTGCCAGCAGCGCTGGTGGGGCAACAAAAAATGAAAAACTGTTTTTT
clone size: .; J gene: TRBJ2-5; V gene: TRBV6-5; D gene: TRBD1; CDR3 protein: CASSFDRGEETQYF; CDR3 DNA: TGTGCCAGCAGTTTCGACAGGGGAGAAGAGACCCAGTACTTC
clone size: .; J gene: TRBJ1-4; V gene: TRBV7-2; D gene: TRBD1; CDR3 protein: CASSRTGTEAEKLFF; CDR3 DNA: TGTGCCAGCAGCCGCACCGGGACAGAGGCTGAAAAACTGTTTTTT
clone size: .; J gene: TRBJ2-5; V gene: TRBV7-2; D gene: .; CDR3 protein: CASSRYQETQYF; CDR3 DNA: TGTGCCAGCAGCCGTTACCAAGAGACCCAGTACTTC
clone size: .; J gene: TRBJ2-5; V gene: TRBV29-1; D gene: .; CDR3 protein: CSLTQGFETQYF; CDR3 DNA: TGCAGCCTTACCCAGGGTTTTGAGACCCAGTACTTC
clone size: .; J gene: TRBJ2-3; V gene: TRBV4-3; D gene: TRBD1; CDR3 protein: CASSKLTGELVGDTQYF; CDR3 DNA: TGCGCCAGCAGCAAATTAACAGGGGAACTAGTGGGCGATACGCAGTATTTT
clone size: .; J gene: TRBJ1-6; V gene: TRBV15; D gene: .; CDR3 protein: CATSRAATGTLHF; CDR3 DNA: TGTGCCACCAGCAGAGCAGCAACAGGGACCCTCCACTTT
clone size: once; J gene: TRBJ2-2; V gene: TRBV10-3; D gene: TRBD1; CDR3 protein: CATGTGPNTGELFF; CDR3 DNA: TGTGCCACCGGGACAGGCCCGAACACCGGGGAGCTGTTTTTT
clone size: .; J gene: TRBJ2-2; V gene: TRBV5-5; D gene: .; CDR3 protein: CASNSGFRELFF; CDR3 DNA: TGTGCCAGCAACTCGGGGTTCAGGGAGCTGTTTTTT
clone size: .; J gene: TRBJ1-1; V gene: TRBV5-1; D gene: .; CDR3 protein: CASTLGQTNTEAFF; CDR3 DNA: TGCGCCAGCACCCTCGGACAGACGAACACTGAAGCTTTCTTT
clone size: .; J gene: TRBJ2-7; V gene: TRBV19; D gene: TRBD1; CDR3 protein: CASSIGTGVHEQYF; CDR3 DNA: TGTGCCAGTAGTATTGGGACAGGGGTCCACGAGCAGTACTTC
clone size: .; J gene: TRBJ2-7; V gene: TRBV20-1; D gene: TRBD2; CDR3 protein: CSGLAGGEQYF; CDR3 DNA: TGCAGCGGACTAGCGGGGGGTGAGCAGTACTTC
clone size: .; J gene: TRBJ2-1; V gene: TRBV14; D gene: TRBD2; CDR3 protein: CASSQVAAGGPYNEQFF; CDR3 DNA: TGTGCCAGCAGCCAAGTAGCGGCGGGGGGGCCCTACAATGAGCAGTTCTTC